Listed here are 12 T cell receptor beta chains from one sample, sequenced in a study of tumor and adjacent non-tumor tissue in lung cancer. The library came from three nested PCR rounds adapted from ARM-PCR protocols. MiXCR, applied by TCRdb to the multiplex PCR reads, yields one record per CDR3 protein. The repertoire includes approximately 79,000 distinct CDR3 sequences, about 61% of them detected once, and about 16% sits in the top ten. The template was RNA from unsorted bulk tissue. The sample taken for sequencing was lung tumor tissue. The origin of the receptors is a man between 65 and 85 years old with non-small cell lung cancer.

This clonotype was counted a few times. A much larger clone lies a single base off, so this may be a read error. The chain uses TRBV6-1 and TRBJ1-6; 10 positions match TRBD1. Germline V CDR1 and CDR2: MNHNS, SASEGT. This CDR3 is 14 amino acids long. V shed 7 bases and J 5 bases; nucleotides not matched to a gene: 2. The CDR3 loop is CASNGQGDNSPLHF. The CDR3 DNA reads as TGTGCCAGCAACGGACAGGGGGATAATTCACCCCTCCACTTT.

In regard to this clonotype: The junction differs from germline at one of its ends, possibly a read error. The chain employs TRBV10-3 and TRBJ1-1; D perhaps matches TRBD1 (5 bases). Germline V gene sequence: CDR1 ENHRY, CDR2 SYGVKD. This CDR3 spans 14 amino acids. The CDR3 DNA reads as TGTGCCATCAGGAAGGACATGGGGCATACTGGAGCTTTCTTT. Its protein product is CAIRKDMGHTGAFF.

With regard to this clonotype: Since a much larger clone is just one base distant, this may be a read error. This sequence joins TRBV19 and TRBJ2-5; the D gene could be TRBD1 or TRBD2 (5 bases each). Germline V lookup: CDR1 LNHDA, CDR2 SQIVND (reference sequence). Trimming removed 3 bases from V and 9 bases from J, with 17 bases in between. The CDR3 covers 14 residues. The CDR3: CASSIQGTRESQYF. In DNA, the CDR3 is TGTGCCAGTAGTATCCAGGGAACGAGGGAGTCCCAGTACTTC.

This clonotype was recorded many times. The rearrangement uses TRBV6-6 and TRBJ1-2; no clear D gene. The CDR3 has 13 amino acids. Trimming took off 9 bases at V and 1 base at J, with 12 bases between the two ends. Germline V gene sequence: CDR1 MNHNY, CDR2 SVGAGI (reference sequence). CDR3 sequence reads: CASDPPSNYGYTF. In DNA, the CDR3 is TGTGCCAGTGATCCCCCCAGTAACTATGGCTACACCTTC.

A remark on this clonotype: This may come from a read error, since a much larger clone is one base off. The chain's CDR3 is CASSLLAPYEQYF. CDR3 nucleotide sequence: TGCGCCAGCAGCCTTCTTGCCCCGTACGAGCAGTACTTC. V and J are TRBV5-1 and TRBJ2-7; D is unresolved. V lost 4 bases to trimming and J lost 4 bases, with 12 bases between them. Germline CDR1 reads SGHRS; CDR2 reads YFSETQ. The CDR3 covers 13 residues.

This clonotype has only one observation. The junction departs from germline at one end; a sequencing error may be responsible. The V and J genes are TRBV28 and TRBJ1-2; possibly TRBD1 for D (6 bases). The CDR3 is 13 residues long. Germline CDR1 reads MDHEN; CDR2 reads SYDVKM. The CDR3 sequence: CANSARGGYGYTF. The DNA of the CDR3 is TGTGCCAACAGTGCCAGGGGTGGCTATGGCTACACCTTC.

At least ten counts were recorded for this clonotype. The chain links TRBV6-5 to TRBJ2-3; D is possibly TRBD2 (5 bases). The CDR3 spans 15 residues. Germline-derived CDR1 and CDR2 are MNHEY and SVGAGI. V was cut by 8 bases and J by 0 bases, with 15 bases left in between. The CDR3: CASGGESSSTDTQYF. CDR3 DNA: TGTGCCAGCGGAGGAGAGTCCTCTAGCACAGATACGCAGTATTTT.

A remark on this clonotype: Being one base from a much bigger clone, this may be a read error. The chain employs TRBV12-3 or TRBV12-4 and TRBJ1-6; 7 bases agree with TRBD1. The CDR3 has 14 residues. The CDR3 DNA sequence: TGTGCCGGCAGCAGCAGGGGGGGAAATTCACCCCTCCACTTT. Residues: CAGSSRGGNSPLHF.

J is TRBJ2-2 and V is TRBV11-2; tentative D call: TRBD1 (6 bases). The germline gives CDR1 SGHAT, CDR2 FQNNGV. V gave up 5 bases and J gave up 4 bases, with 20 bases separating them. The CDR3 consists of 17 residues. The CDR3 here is CASSRRPGQVLTGELFF. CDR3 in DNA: TGTGCCAGCAGCCGGAGGCCGGGACAAGTCCTCACCGGGGAGCTGTTTTTT.

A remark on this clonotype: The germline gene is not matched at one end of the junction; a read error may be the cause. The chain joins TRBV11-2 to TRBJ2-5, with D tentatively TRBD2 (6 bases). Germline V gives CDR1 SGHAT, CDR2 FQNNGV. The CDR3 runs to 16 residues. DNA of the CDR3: TGTGCCAGCAGTTTAGTCGAGAGGGGACTGGGAGAGACCCAGTACTTC. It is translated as CASSLVERGLGETQYF.

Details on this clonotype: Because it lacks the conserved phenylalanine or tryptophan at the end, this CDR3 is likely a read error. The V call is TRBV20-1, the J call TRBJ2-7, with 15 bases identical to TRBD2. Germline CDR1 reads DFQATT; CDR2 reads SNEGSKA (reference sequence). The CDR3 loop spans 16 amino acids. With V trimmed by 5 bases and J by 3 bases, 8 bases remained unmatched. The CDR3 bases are TGCAGTGCTGCCCGGACTAGCGGGAGGGCCGACTACGAGCAGTACTCC. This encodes CSAARTSGRADYEQYS.

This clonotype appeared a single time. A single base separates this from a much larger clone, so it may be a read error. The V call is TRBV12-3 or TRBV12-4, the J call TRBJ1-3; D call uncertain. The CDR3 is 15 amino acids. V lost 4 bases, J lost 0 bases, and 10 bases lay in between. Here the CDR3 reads CASSSDGLSGNTIYF. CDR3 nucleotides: TGTGCCAGCAGTTCAGACGGACTCTCTGGAAACACCATATATTTT.